The 6 T cell receptor beta chains below all came from one sample that was sequenced in a study of T cell repertoires in cytomegalovirus infection. TCRdb independently ran MiXCR on the reads; one entry per CDR3 protein. This sample has roughly 720,000 distinct CDR3 sequences; under 40% occur once, and the top ten carry 2.8%. Source material: PBMCs. The origin of the receptors is a human donor in good health (CMV status not recorded). Some clones in this sample may be carry-over from other donors' samples.

This clonotype has a handful of counts. The CDR3 loop is CASSSDRASGYTF. The CDR3 DNA sequence: TGTGCCAGCAGCTCGGACAGGGCAAGTGGCTACACCTTC. The genes are TRBV12-3 or TRBV12-4 and TRBJ1-2; 8 positions agree with TRBD1. This CDR3 is 13 amino acids long. J lost 7 bases, V lost 6 bases, and 7 bases had no gene match.

Regarding this clonotype: Since a much larger clone is just one base distant, this may be a read error. The missing conserved phenylalanine or tryptophan at the end of this CDR3 makes a read error likely. The V and J genes are TRBV7-2 and TRBJ2-5, with 8 nucleotides matching TRBD2. Germline V gene lookup returns CDR1 SGHTA and CDR2 FQGNSA. The V segment lost 2 bases and the J segment 5 bases; nucleotides outside the gene matches: 7. The CDR3 runs to 15 residues. Written as DNA, the CDR3 is TGTGCCAGCAGCTTATACGGGAGGGCCGAGGAGACCCAGTACTTA. This codes for CASSLYGRAEETQYL.

V is TRBV7-2 and J is TRBJ2-1; D is undetermined. CDR1 and CDR2 from the germline V gene are SGHTA and FQGNSA. The V gene lost 5 bases and the J gene lost 7 bases, with 12 bases spanning the gap. The CDR3 sequence is 13 residues long. In nucleotides, the CDR3 is TGTGCCAGCAGCCAAGAACCAGAGAATGAGCAGTTCTTC. It specifies CASSQEPENEQFF.

V and J are TRBV7-2 and TRBJ1-1, with 10 nucleotides matching TRBD1. Trimming took 1 base from V and 0 from J; bases not matched to a gene: 5. This CDR3 region has 17 residues. Germline lookup yields CDR1 SGHTA and CDR2 FQGNSA. Here the CDR3 DNA reads TGTGCCAGCAGCTTAGTAGGGACAGGGGTCATGAACACTGAAGCTTTCTTT. This encodes CASSLVGTGVMNTEAFF.

The chain has TRBV28 and TRBJ2-5, with 10 bases lining up with TRBD1. This CDR3 spans 16 amino acids. After removal of 5 bases from V and 3 bases from J, the junction contained 9 bases not matched to a gene. The germline gives CDR1 MDHEN, CDR2 SYDVKM. The CDR3 DNA reads TGTGCCAGCAGTCCAGAGTTAGGACAGGGGGAAGAGACCCAGTACTTC. Its protein product is CASSPELGQGEETQYF. The whole variable domain, remainder taken from reference TRBV28 and TRBJ2-5, is DVKVTQSSRYLVKRTGEKVFLECVQDMDHENMFWYRQDPGLGLRLIYFSYDVKMKEKGDIPEGYSVSREKKERFSLILESASTNQTSMYLCASSPELGQGEETQYFGPGTRLLVL.

This sequence joins TRBV7-2 and TRBJ1-1; D is possibly TRBD1 (6 bases). The V end was cut by 1 base, the J end by 3 bases, with 12 bases between. Germline V lookup: CDR1 SGHTA, CDR2 FQGNSA. This CDR3 has 15 residues. Here the CDR3 DNA reads TGTGCCAGCAGCTTAGAGGCCAGGGGATACACTGAAGCTTTCTTT. This encodes CASSLEARGYTEAFF.